The sequence of this T cell receptor beta chain was determined in a study of CD8 T cells in ankylosing spondylitis (dated by TCRdb to 2015 to 2018). For the wider study: The study set out to find disease-linked TCR variants by profiling T cell receptor beta repertoires in ankylosing spondylitis patients and healthy donors. The whole study cohort included 108 healthy donors and 20 to 25 ankylosing spondylitis patients. Peripheral blood was sampled, and synovial fluid was also collected from ankylosing spondylitis patients.

This clonotype was counted between two and nine times. The clone's antigen remains unknown. Qualities for individual bases were not recorded, and no much larger clone is one base off. CDR3 length: 12 amino acids, cysteine to phenylalanine. Only the CDR3 part of the read is kept: 36 bases, read in frame from the first base. At the junction V is shortened by 4 bases and J by 1 base, with 7 bases in between. For CDR1 and CDR2, the germline V gene (reference sequence) lists GTSNPN and SVGIG. Sequencing was performed on an Illumina HiSeq 2500. TCR beta libraries were prepared by quantitative 5'-RACE with molecular barcodes. The paper's data handling went like this. Disease-linked TCR variants were identified with a new computational method built on a probabilistic model of VDJ rearrangement. TCRdb handled the public reads itself, with Q25 trimming in fastp and clone calling in MiXCR, and kept productive beta chains. Each CDR3 protein gets just one entry, which takes the most common genes and DNA from the rows behind it. The V and J calls were determined by TCRdb, not by the authors. This sample is represented by about 340,000 distinct CDR3 sequences; approximately 14% of them were singletons. Together, the top ten hold approximately 0.99% of the sample.

Study-level results and caveats: A TCR beta motif of several highly homologous amino acid variants appeared characteristic of blood from ankylosing spondylitis patients. Some of the motif variants had been reported before in the synovial fluid and blood of reactive arthritis patients, a finding that suggests common disease-initiation mechanisms. The disease-linked clones were reported to be significantly enriched in matched synovial fluid samples from ankylosing spondylitis patients. The disease-linked clones had a CD8+ phenotype and were found at relatively low frequencies in peripheral blood.

The receptor comes from a male donor with ankylosing spondylitis or in good health (not recorded which). The V and J genes are TRBV30 and TRBJ2-5; no D gene call is confident. Input material: blood, either unsorted or a sorted T cell fraction (not recorded which). The CDR3 corresponds to CAWTVGQETQYF. The DNA reads as follows: TGTGCCTGGACAGTCGGCCAAGAGACCCAGTACTTC.